The 17 T cell receptor beta chains presented below share a single source sample, sequenced in a study of spatial heterogeneity in lung cancer. TCRdb used MiXCR to reprocess the 5' RACE reads, holding one entry per CDR3 protein. Of around 110,000 distinct CDR3 sequences detected, more than 10% appear once; the ten largest clones hold approximately 17%. The time point: blood at routine non-recurrence follow-up after resection. Extraction of whole RNA from tumor, nontumor lung or frozen PBMC preceded unsorted sequencing. Sequenced here: PBMCs, sampled at follow-up. These receptors came from a male donor with early-stage non-small cell lung cancer.

This chain's CDR3 is CASRGPGPRDAFF. The CDR3 DNA reads TGTGCCAGCAGGGGCCCGGGCCCGAGAGATGCTTTCTTT. This chain joins TRBV12-3 or TRBV12-4 and TRBJ1-1; D gene ambiguous. With 6 bases removed from V and 11 bases from J, the gap between germline ends came to 19 bases. This CDR3 contains 13 residues.

The J gene is TRBJ2-7, the V gene TRBV11-3; no reliable D call. Trimming pared 2 bases from V and 5 bases from J, leaving 10 bases between. Per the germline V gene, CDR1 is SGHNT and CDR2 is YENEEA. This CDR3 region has 13 residues. CDR3 in DNA: TGTGCCAGCAGCTTATTTCAGGCTCACGAGCAGTACTTC. It translates to CASSLFQAHEQYF. The whole variable domain, remainder taken from reference TRBV11-3 and TRBJ2-7, is EAGVVQSPRYKIIEKKQPVAFWCNPISGHNTLYWYLQNLGQGPELLIRYENEEAVDDSQLPKDRFSAERLKGVDSTLKIQPAELGDSAVYLCASSLFQAHEQYFGPGTRLTVT.

The J gene is TRBJ2-7, the V gene TRBV6-5, with 7 bases identical to TRBD2. This CDR3 contains 12 residues. CDR1 is MNHEY, CDR2 SVGAGI, per germline. V lost 6 bases and J lost 3; bases outside the gene matches: 2. The CDR3 sequence is CASRGGIYEQYF. CDR3 sequence (DNA): TGTGCCAGCAGGGGGGGGATCTACGAGCAGTACTTC.

This clonotype has at least ten counts. The CDR3 region has the DNA TGTGCCAGCAGCCGGGATTATAGCAATCAGCCCCAGCATTTT. Its protein product is CASSRDYSNQPQHF. The V and J genes are TRBV28 and TRBJ1-5; D remains ambiguous. CDR3 length: 14 amino acids. Trimming took 6 bases from V and 0 from J, leaving 9 bases between them. CDR1 is MDHEN and CDR2 is SYDVKM in the germline V gene. Full variable domain (missing parts from reference TRBV28 and TRBJ1-5): DVKVTQSSRYLVKRTGEKVFLECVQDMDHENMFWYRQDPGLGLRLIYFSYDVKMKEKGDIPEGYSVSREKKERFSLILESASTNQTSMYLCASSRDYSNQPQHFGDGTRLSIL.

The chain uses TRBV27 and TRBJ2-1; possible D gene TRBD2, 5 bases. CDR3 length equals 14 residues. V was trimmed by 5 bases and J by 8 bases, leaving 16 bases between them. Germline V gene data show CDR1 as MNHEY and CDR2 as SMNVEV (reference sequence). This CDR3 is CASSPTGAGDEQFF. In nucleotides, the CDR3 is TGTGCCAGCAGTCCCACCGGTGCGGGCGATGAGCAGTTCTTC.

The V call is TRBV7-2, the J call TRBJ2-3, with a weak D call TRBD2 (6 bases). The CDR3 runs 12 residues. The V and J ends lost 4 bases and 14 bases respectively, with 16 bases between them. From germline, CDR1 is SGHTA and CDR2 FQGNSA. This CDR3 is CASSSWDSARYF. CDR3 nucleotide sequence: TGTGCCAGCAGCTCCTGGGACTCCGCTCGGTATTTT.

The table lists this clonotype with a few counts. The chain couples TRBV29-1 to TRBJ2-5; 9 bases align to TRBD1. Germline lookup yields CDR1 SQVTM and CDR2 ANQGSEA. V trimming: 7 bases; J trimming: 5 bases; junction bases outside the gene matches: 11. The CDR3 is made up of 14 amino acids. CDR3 nucleotides: TGCAGCGCACAGACAGGGGGGGCTTCGGAGACCCAGTACTTC. The encoded protein is CSAQTGGASETQYF.

The rearrangement uses TRBV6-2 or TRBV6-3 and TRBJ1-5; D possibly corresponds to TRBD1 (5 bases). Trimming took off 6 bases at V and 8 bases at J, with 14 bases between the two ends. Per germline, CDR1 MNHEY and CDR2 SVGEGT. The CDR3 has 13 amino acids. The CDR3 bases are TGTGCCAGCAGGGGAGAGGGGATAAAGCCCCAGCATTTT. As protein: CASRGEGIKPQHF.

In its sample, this clonotype was seen a few times. V and J are TRBV5-1 and TRBJ2-3; D is possibly TRBD1 (6 bases). Germline assignment: CDR1 SGHRS and CDR2 YFSETQ. The germline V and J ends were trimmed by 1 base and 0 bases, with 12 bases remaining between them. The CDR3 sequence is 16 residues long. This CDR3 is CASSLNLGASTDTQYF. CDR3 sequence (DNA): TGCGCCAGCAGCTTGAACCTGGGGGCGAGCACAGATACGCAGTATTTT. Supplemented by reference TRBV5-1 and TRBJ2-3, the full variable domain reads KAGVTQTPRYLIKTRGQQVTLSCSPISGHRSVSWYQQTPGQGLQFLFEYFSETQRNKGNFPGRFSGRQFSNSRSEMNVSTLELGDSALYLCASSLNLGASTDTQYFGPGTRLTVL.

This chain uses TRBV20-1 with TRBJ1-4, with D hard to call. CDR3 length: 11 residues. The germline V gene encodes CDR1 DFQATT and CDR2 SNEGSKA (reference sequence). The ends were cut back, 4 bases at V and 11 bases at J, with 11 bases in the middle. CDR3 protein: CSAIPLGKLFF. The DNA for the CDR3 is TGCAGTGCTATACCGCTTGGGAAACTGTTTTTT.

V usage is TRBV5-8 and J usage is TRBJ2-7; the D is unclear. With 0 bases removed from V and 0 bases from J, the gap between germline ends came to 7 bases. Germline CDR1 SGHTS, CDR2 YDEGEE. The CDR3 extends over 14 amino acids. As DNA, the CDR3 is TGTGCCAGCAGCTTGGAGGGATACTCCTACGAGCAGTACTTC. The encoded protein is CASSLEGYSYEQYF. The variable domain in full, with the rest retrieved from reference TRBV5-8 and TRBJ2-7, is EAGVTQSPTHLIKTRGQQATLRCSPISGHTSVYWYQQALGLGLQFLLWYDEGEERNRGNFPPRFSGRQFPNYSSELNVNALELEDSALYLCASSLEGYSYEQYFGPGTRLTVT.

The CDR3 DNA is TGCGCCAGCAGCCAGGCAGGACAGGGGGCAGGTGGCTACACCTTC. Encoded protein: CASSQAGQGAGGYTF. The genes are TRBV4-1 and TRBJ1-2; 11 bases align to TRBD1. The V segment lost 3 bases and the J segment 7 bases; nucleotides outside the gene matches: 7. This CDR3 has 15 amino acids. CDR1 is MGHRA, CDR2 YSYEKL, per germline.

The chain links TRBV7-2 to TRBJ2-2; 9 bases match TRBD1. With 1 base clipped from V and 5 bases from J, the junction kept 8 bases outside the gene matches. The CDR3 is 17 amino acids. Germline values: CDR1 SGHTA, CDR2 FQGNSA. CDR3 sequence: CASSLVGTGSRTGELFF. The CDR3 DNA reads as TGTGCCAGCAGCTTAGTTGGGACAGGGTCTCGGACCGGGGAGCTGTTTTTT.

The chain carries TRBV7-9 and TRBJ1-6; TRBD1 matches 8 bases. Germline lookup yields CDR1 SEHNR and CDR2 FQNEAQ (reference sequence). With V trimmed by 5 bases and J by 6 bases, 6 bases remained unmatched. The CDR3 consists of 15 residues. In DNA form, the CDR3 reads TGTGCCAGCAGCCCCGGGACAGGCTTTAATTCACCCCTCCACTTT. As protein: CASSPGTGFNSPLHF.

This clonotype was observed a few times. The chain has TRBV7-2 and TRBJ2-3; 13 bases line up with TRBD2. CDR1 is SGHTA and CDR2 is FQGNSA in the germline V gene. V lost 5 bases to trimming and J lost 0 bases; unmatched junction nucleotides: 5. The CDR3 runs to 17 residues. CDR3: CASSVRLAGGSTDTQYF. CDR3 sequence (DNA): TGTGCCAGCAGCGTTAGACTAGCGGGGGGTAGCACAGATACGCAGTATTTT. Full variable domain (remainder filled in from reference TRBV7-2 and TRBJ2-3): GAGVSQSPSNKVTEKGKDVELRCDPISGHTALYWYRQSLGQGLEFLIYFQGNSAPDKSGLPSDRFSAERTGGSVSTLTIQRTQQEDSAVYLCASSVRLAGGSTDTQYFGPGTRLTVL.

The chain uses TRBV5-1 and TRBJ2-3, with D unclear. The V and J ends lost 0 bases and 3 bases respectively, with 14 bases between them. The V gene's germline CDR1 is SGHRS and CDR2 YFSETQ. The CDR3 totals 16 residues. For the CDR3, the DNA is TGCGCCAGCAGCTTGGCCCATGGAAGGGAAACAGATACGCAGTATTTT. Protein product: CASSLAHGRETDTQYF.

This clonotype has only one observation. The CDR3 DNA follows: TGTGCCAGCAGCGCCCGCCCGGACACAGATACGCAGTATTTT. Translating it yields CASSARPDTDTQYF. The gene calls are TRBV11-3 and TRBJ2-3; no clear D. CDR1 is SGHNT and CDR2 is YENEEA in the germline V gene. The CDR3 extends over 14 amino acids. Trimming shortened V by 5 bases and J by 2 bases, and 11 bases separated the two germline ends.